The present T cell receptor beta chain was sequenced within a study of shared clonotypes between healthy human individuals. On the study more broadly: Contributing individuals were a couple of females and a few males aged 18 to 49.

TCRdb keeps only in-frame clones here, not all; method: immunoSEQ multiplex PCR. The sample shows 450,000 to 500,000 clones, roughly 80% of them seen only once. This CDR3 is built from 15 residues. The junction had 6 bases not matched to a gene; V was cut back by 1 base and J by 6 bases. From germline, CDR1 is SGHAT and CDR2 FQNNGV. The sequence derives from a woman aged 40 to 49 in good health. Some clones in this sample may be carry-over from other donors' samples. Sequencing input: PBMCs. J is TRBJ2-1 and V is TRBV11-2; 7 bases map to TRBD1. In DNA, the CDR3 is TGTGCCAGCAGCTTAGTTGGGACAGCCCTCAATGAGCAGTTCTTC. As protein: CASSLVGTALNEQFF.